The entry that follows covers one T cell receptor beta chain sequence. The antigen remains undetermined. This sample stems from a study of OX40 agonist ivuxolimab in advanced cancers. Whole-study context: Aged roughly 20 to 79 with a mean of approximately 60 years, they were about 83% male. One hepatocellular carcinoma and a couple of cutaneous melanoma patients partially responded. Study-wide results and caveats: In the expanded peripheral T cells, antigen specificity was never determined.

Looked up from germline, CDR1 is SGHAT and CDR2 is FQNNGV. V lost 5 bases and J lost 4; bases outside the gene matches: 8. The CDR3 has 15 residues. Sequencing used immunoSEQ multiplex PCR; TCRdb keeps in-frame clones, though not all of them. Of about 79,000 clones listed, 80% to 90% were seen once; the top ten hold over 4%. Specimen: CD4+ or CD8+ T cells sorted from blood, collected in a trial of the OX40 agonist ivuxolimab. The TCR originated in an adult with an advanced solid tumor such as melanoma, head and neck, liver or kidney cancer. The chain couples TRBV11-2 to TRBJ2-7; 10 nucleotides align to TRBD2. The CDR3 DNA is TGTGCCAGCAGCCCCTCTAGCGGGAGCCCTTACGAGCAGTACTTC. This translates into CASSPSSGSPYEQYF. The entire variable domain, with the rest obtained from reference TRBV11-2 and TRBJ2-7, is as follows: EAGVAQSPRYKIIEKRQSVAFWCNPISGHATLYWYQQILGQGPKLLIQFQNNGVVDDSQLPKDRFSAERLKGVDSTLKIQPAKLEDSAVYLCASSPSSGSPYEQYFGPGTRLTVT.